These 22 T cell receptor beta chains came from one sample sequenced in a study of T cell responses to AZD1222 COVID-19 vaccine. Using immunoSEQ multiplex PCR, the repertoire was profiled, and TCRdb retains in-frame clones only, with some absent. This sample carries about 55,000 clones, approximately 90% of them seen once, and the ten largest clones take 3% to 4.5%. The starting material was peripheral blood, obtained on day 0 of AZD1222 vaccination. The receptors were gathered from an adult in good health.

The CDR3 sequence is CAWRAPLGRKVGSPLHF. Written as DNA, the CDR3 is TGTGCCTGGAGAGCCCCCCTGGGCAGAAAGGTTGGTTCACCCCTCCACTTT. V usage is TRBV30 and J usage is TRBJ1-6; D is unresolved. Trimming left V 3 bases short and J 9 bases short, with 24 bases between. Germline V lookup: CDR1 GTSNPN, CDR2 SVGIG (reference sequence). This CDR3 region has 17 residues. The variable domain in full, with the rest retrieved from reference TRBV30 and TRBJ1-6, is SQTIHQWPATLVQPVGSPLSLECTVEGTSNPNLYWYRQAAGRGLQLLFYSVGIGQISSEVPQNLSASRPQDRQFILSSKKLLLSDSGFYLCAWRAPLGRKVGSPLHFGNGTRLTVT.

This chain connects TRBV7-9 to TRBJ2-5; D not certain. Trimming left V 5 bases short and J 5 bases short, with 15 bases between. The V gene's germline CDR1 is SEHNR and CDR2 FQNEAQ (reference sequence). This CDR3 region has 14 residues. The CDR3 nucleotides are TGTGCCAGCAGCCCATCCGAAGGCCCGGAGACCCAGTACTTC. This codes for CASSPSEGPETQYF.

CDR3 in amino acids: CASSGQPSGDNEQFF. The CDR3 DNA sequence: TGTGCCAGCTCGGGCCAACCCTCGGGGGACAATGAGCAGTTCTTC. This sequence joins TRBV18 and TRBJ2-1; D possibly corresponds to TRBD2 (6 bases). Trimming took off 6 bases at V and 5 bases at J, with 17 bases between the two ends. Germline CDR1 is KGHSH and CDR2 is LQKENI. CDR3 size: 15 residues.

The chain uses TRBV4-1 and TRBJ2-3; D not resolved. Germline assignment: CDR1 MGHRA and CDR2 YSYEKL. CDR3 length: 13 residues. The V end was cut by 2 bases, the J end by 4 bases, with 7 bases between. The CDR3 loop reads CASSQPDSDTQYF. The CDR3 DNA follows: TGCGCCAGCAGCCAACCAGACTCAGATACGCAGTATTTT.

The rearrangement joins TRBV4-3 to TRBJ2-4; 9 bases fit TRBD1. Germline trimming cut 0 bases from V and 4 bases from J; bases unmatched to any gene: 4. From germline, CDR1 is LGHNA and CDR2 YSLEER. The CDR3 is made up of 16 amino acids. Here the CDR3 reads CASSQDLGTGKNIQYF. The CDR3 coding sequence is TGCGCCAGCAGCCAAGATTTAGGGACAGGGAAAAACATTCAGTACTTC.

The V call is TRBV5-1, the J call TRBJ1-3; TRBD1 might be the D (5 bases). This CDR3 region has 17 residues. Germline V CDR1 and CDR2: SGHRS, YFSETQ. Trimming shortened V by 4 bases and J by 0 bases, and 17 bases separated the two germline ends. The CDR3 DNA reads TGCGCCAGCAGCCCTAAGCCAGGGCTCGGCTCTGGAAACACCATATATTTT. Protein product: CASSPKPGLGSGNTIYF.

The J gene is TRBJ1-6, the V gene TRBV11-2; 7 positions match TRBD1. This CDR3 is 15 amino acids long. In germline, CDR1 is SGHAT, CDR2 FQNNGV. V trimming: 7 bases; J trimming: 7 bases; junction bases outside the gene matches: 10. The chain's CDR3 is CASTQGEVFNSPLHF. CDR3 nucleotides: TGTGCCAGCACCCAGGGGGAGGTATTCAATTCACCCCTCCACTTT.

V and J are TRBV2 and TRBJ2-7, with 9 positions matching TRBD1. V was pared by 6 bases and J by 3 bases, with 9 bases of the junction left unmatched. Germline CDR1 SNHLY, CDR2 FYNNEI. The CDR3 has 15 residues. CDR3 nucleotides: TGTGCCAGCAGCGACGGGACAGGGCTCGGCTACGAGCAGTACTTC. Amino acids: CASSDGTGLGYEQYF.

The rearrangement uses TRBV18 and TRBJ1-1, with D unresolved. The CDR3 spans 13 residues. The germline V gene has CDR1 KGHSH and CDR2 LQKENI. V lost 2 bases and J 3 bases, leaving 7 bases between the germline ends. CDR3 DNA sequence: TGTGCCAGCTCACCAGGGGAGGACACTGAAGCTTTCTTT. As protein: CASSPGEDTEAFF.

The rearrangement links TRBV19 to TRBJ2-3; D is perhaps TRBD2 (6 bases). V shed 4 bases and J shed 1 base, with 18 bases lying between them. The CDR3 spans 17 residues. CDR1 is LNHDA, CDR2 SQIVND, per germline (reference sequence). CDR3 residues: CASSTPGLYQGTDTQYF. CDR3 sequence (DNA): TGTGCCAGTAGTACGCCGGGACTTTATCAGGGCACAGATACGCAGTATTTT.

This chain joins TRBV29-1 and TRBJ1-5; the match to TRBD1 covers 11 bases. From germline, CDR1 is SQVTM and CDR2 ANQGSEA. V gave up 4 bases and J gave up 10 bases; unmatched junction bases: 6. CDR3 length: 13 amino acids. CDR3 sequence: CSVVGQGGEPQHF. In nucleotides, the CDR3 is TGCAGCGTTGTGGGACAGGGGGGGGAACCCCAGCATTTT.

V gene TRBV4-3 combines with J gene TRBJ1-4; the D is unclear. CDR3 length equals 16 residues. V lost 0 bases to trimming and J lost 8 bases, with 16 bases between them. The germline gives CDR1 LGHNA, CDR2 YSLEER. CDR3 sequence reads: CASSQDSSDFGEKLFF. CDR3 DNA: TGCGCCAGCAGCCAAGATAGCTCGGACTTTGGAGAAAAACTGTTTTTT.

This clone was counted once. CDR3 protein: CASTGTGDTGELFF. Written as DNA, the CDR3 is TGTGCCAGCACCGGGACAGGGGACACCGGGGAGCTGTTTTTT. The chain is built from TRBV6-5 and TRBJ2-2; 10 bases fit TRBD1. Germline lookup yields CDR1 MNHEY and CDR2 SVGAGI. The CDR3 sequence is 14 residues long. V shed 7 bases and J 3 bases; nucleotides not matched to a gene: 2.

The chain employs TRBV5-1 and TRBJ2-5, with 7 bases aligning to TRBD1. J was trimmed by 1 base and V by 4 bases; bases with no gene match: 4. Germline values: CDR1 SGHRS, CDR2 YFSETQ. There are 14 residues in the CDR3. This chain's CDR3 is CASSLGTVQETQYF. In DNA, the CDR3 is TGCGCCAGCAGCCTAGGGACAGTCCAAGAGACCCAGTACTTC.

The chain joins TRBV6-5 to TRBJ1-6; D uncertain. The CDR3 totals 14 residues. The V end lost 6 bases, the J end lost 3 bases, and 9 bases lay between the germline ends. Per germline, CDR1 MNHEY and CDR2 SVGAGI. CDR3 sequence: CASRLPIYNSPLHF. The CDR3, as DNA: TGTGCCAGCAGACTACCCATCTATAATTCACCCCTCCACTTT.

V and J are TRBV9 and TRBJ1-5; D call uncertain. This CDR3 has 13 residues. Germline V lookup: CDR1 SGDLS, CDR2 YYNGEE. The germline V and J ends were trimmed by 4 bases and 4 bases, with 9 bases remaining between them. The CDR3 nucleotides read TGTGCCAGCAGCCCCGACCTGAATCAGCCCCAGCATTTT. Amino acids: CASSPDLNQPQHF.

The chain recombines TRBV6-5 with TRBJ1-1; TRBD1 aligns across 7 bases. The germline V gene has CDR1 MNHEY and CDR2 SVGAGI. The junction had 2 bases not matched to a gene; V was cut back by 6 bases and J by 1 base. The CDR3 loop spans 13 amino acids. This chain's CDR3 is CASSRQGNTEAFF. The DNA for the CDR3 is TGTGCCAGCAGCAGACAGGGGAACACTGAAGCTTTCTTT.

The rearrangement uses TRBV19 and TRBJ2-5; tentatively, D is TRBD1 (6 bases). The V gene lost 5 bases and the J gene lost 2 bases, with 12 bases spanning the gap. The CDR3 extends over 14 amino acids. Germline V gene lookup returns CDR1 LNHDA and CDR2 SQIVND (reference sequence). CDR3 nucleotides: TGTGCCAGTAGTCCCGGGACAACGCAAGAGACCCAGTACTTC. It is translated as CASSPGTTQETQYF.

V gene TRBV3-1 (or the pseudogene TRBV3-2) combines with J gene TRBJ2-7; D may match TRBD1 or TRBD2 (5 bases each). The CDR3 runs to 16 residues. The germline V gene encodes CDR1 LGHDT and CDR2 YNNKEL (reference sequence). V gave up 0 bases and J gave up 2 bases, with 14 bases separating them. The CDR3 reads CASSQDPPGRAYEQYF. The CDR3 DNA reads TGTGCCAGCAGCCAAGATCCCCCAGGGAGAGCCTACGAGCAGTACTTC.

J is TRBJ2-4 and V is TRBV18; a weak D match, TRBD2 (6 bases). The V end was cut by 0 bases, the J end by 8 bases, with 11 bases between. Per germline, CDR1 KGHSH and CDR2 LQKENI. The CDR3 totals 14 residues. Written as DNA, the CDR3 is TGTGCCAGCTCACCACCGATGGGGGGAGACATTCAGTACTTC. It codes for CASSPPMGGDIQYF.

The chain has TRBV7-9 and TRBJ1-1; no clear D gene. Trimming cost V 1 base and J 8 bases, with 11 bases left between them. This CDR3 region has 13 residues. CDR1 is SEHNR, CDR2 FQNEAQ, per germline (reference sequence). The CDR3 DNA reads as TGTGCCAGCAGCTTAGAGGCCGGACTAGAAGCTTTCTTT. It specifies CASSLEAGLEAFF.

V is TRBV9 and J is TRBJ1-2; 7 bases map to TRBD1. The CDR3 length is 15 residues. The V gene's germline CDR1 is SGDLS and CDR2 YYNGEE. V lost 3 bases and J lost 6; bases outside the gene matches: 11. Written as DNA, the CDR3 is TGTGCCAGCAGCGCCGGTTTGTTCGGACAGGATGGCTACACCTTC. Amino acid sequence: CASSAGLFGQDGYTF. Together with reference TRBV9 and TRBJ1-2, the CDR3 gives the full variable domain: DSGVTQTPKHLITATGQRVTLRCSPRSGDLSVYWYQQSLDQGLQFLIQYYNGEERAKGNILERFSAQQFPDLHSELNLSSLELGDSALYFCASSAGLFGQDGYTFGSGTRLTVV.